The source of this T cell receptor beta chain is a study of CD8 T cells in ankylosing spondylitis. TCRdb re-derived calls from the 5' RACE reads in MiXCR, one entry per CDR3 protein. This sample has tens of thousands of distinct CDR3 sequences, with about 5.4% found just once. V gave up 4 bases and J gave up 0 bases, with 4 bases separating them. This CDR3 has 12 amino acids. Germline CDR1 SGHKS, CDR2 YYEKEE (reference sequence). This clonotype appeared many times. The chain recombines TRBV5-5 with TRBJ1-1, with D hard to call. The TCR comes from a male donor with ankylosing spondylitis or in good health (not recorded which). Material for sequencing was blood, either unsorted or a sorted T cell fraction (not recorded which). CDR3 residues: CASSLMNTEAFF. DNA of the CDR3: TGTGCCAGCAGCCTTATGAACACTGAAGCTTTCTTT.